This is a list of T cell receptor beta chains from one sample in a study of CXCR3-negative and CXCR3-positive naive CD8 T cells. No DNA is given; TCRdb re-called the 5' RACE reads and lists each CDR3 protein once. The specimen's table records 100,000 to 150,000 distinct CDR3 sequences. The sample consisted of naive CXCR3- CD8+ T cells from blood. The receptors derive from a human donor in good health. Some clones in this sample may be carry-over from other donors' samples. Each CDR3 is given with its conserved first and last residue. The order of the fields is V gene, J gene, CDR3 protein.

TRBV9	TRBJ2-1	CASSSGGSASYNEQFF
TRBV9	TRBJ2-7	CASSDDRTLISYEQYF
TRBV7-2	TRBJ2-7	CASSLVWGYEQYF
TRBV21-1	TRBJ1-5	CASSKEVAQPQHF
TRBV28	TRBJ1-5	CASSLLQGAADQPQHF
TRBV28	TRBJ2-1	CASRWASGASVYNEQFF
TRBV24-1	TRBJ2-1	CATSDIPGGILNNEQFF
TRBV29-1	TRBJ2-5	CSVGEGTGQETQYF
TRBV29-1	TRBJ1-2	CSVTGTARGYTF
TRBV28	TRBJ2-7	CASSFPIVDGSFEQYF
TRBV30	TRBJ1-1	CAGTGGAGTEAFF
TRBV28	TRBJ2-7	CAWRRQGAYEQYF
TRBV4-3	TRBJ1-2	CASSQTGGIDYGYTF
TRBV29-1	TRBJ2-7	CSGTLTGGAAYEQYF
TRBV7-6	TRBJ2-1	CASSFKVGRPDNEQFF
TRBV4-1	TRBJ2-5	CASSQGNSKGALETQYF
TRBV7-2	TRBJ2-7	CASSSTGVNEQYF
TRBV4-1	TRBJ2-5	CASSQVAGEETQYF
TRBV4-3	TRBJ2-1	CASSRWTETLDNEQFF
TRBV11-2	TRBJ2-7	CASSLDVEAYSYEQYF
TRBV29-1	TRBJ1-6	CSVELDGDRTKGALHF
TRBV20-1	TRBJ2-2	CSASSTGELFF
TRBV29-1	TRBJ1-1	CSVDGDGNTEAFF
TRBV5-6	TRBJ1-5	CASSLGQGSQPQHF
TRBV4-3	TRBJ2-1	CASSPTGGASYNEQFF
TRBV5-1	TRBJ2-5	CASKPDRGFGETQYF
TRBV25-1	TRBJ1-4	CASSGNIIRALNEKLFF
TRBV6-6	TRBJ2-3	CASSQAGGLTDTQYF
TRBV19	TRBJ2-2	CASSMGGLGGELFF
TRBV20-1	TRBJ2-7	CSGRLSSYEQYF
TRBV28	TRBJ1-5	CASSTGTASNQPQHF
TRBV7-6	TRBJ2-2	CASRLGGSGELFF
TRBV11-2	TRBJ2-7	CASSPLAGGTWSYEQYF
TRBV7-9	TRBJ2-1	CASRREAHNEQFF
TRBV11-2	TRBJ2-1	CASSWTSGGASYNEQFF
TRBV29-1	TRBJ1-2	CSVEDLAGTYGYTF
TRBV7-8	TRBJ1-5	CASSLQGGNQPQHF
TRBV5-1	TRBJ2-7	CASSLAGGLGHEQYF
TRBV12-3/TRBV12-4	TRBJ2-3	CATSRSGSRTDTQYF
TRBV20-1	TRBJ2-7	CSARARDRYEQYF
TRBV29-1	TRBJ2-1	CSVADGSYNEQFF
TRBV29-1	TRBJ2-1	CSRTLAGEDEQFF
TRBV19	TRBJ2-6	CASSTGGGANVLTF
TRBV11-2	TRBJ2-7	CASSLASRSYEQYF
TRBV7-9	TRBJ2-5	CASSLAGQGSETQYF
TRBV4-1	TRBJ2-5	CASSQSQETQYF
TRBV4-1	TRBJ2-3	CASSQEAFGGWSTDTQYF
TRBV6-5	TRBJ2-2	CASSFTRPGLTGELFF
TRBV29-1	TRBJ2-2	CSVEDRGSPGELFF
TRBV5-1	TRBJ2-4	CASTRTGGDIQYF
TRBV7-3	TRBJ2-1	CASSLTTSFRGEQFF
TRBV4-1	TRBJ2-7	CASSQPGQVEEEQYF
TRBV30	TRBJ2-7	CAWSVPLGSGEPEEYF
TRBV11-1	TRBJ2-3	CASSGLAGDRQTDTQYF